These 25 T cell receptor beta chains share one sample of origin, sequenced in a study of blood T cell repertoires in COVID-19. Produced via immunoSEQ multiplex PCR; TCRdb's table is partial and in-frame only. The table lists over 200,000 clones, just under 90% of them singletons, with less than 3.5% in the top ten. The sample consisted of peripheral blood. The receptors were sampled from a man younger than 40 with COVID-19, enrolled during active disease.

This clone was seen more than once but under ten times. The chain is built from TRBV7-3 and TRBJ1-2; D gene ambiguous. The CDR3 totals 13 residues. Germline V gene sequence: CDR1 SGHTA, CDR2 FQGTGA. The V gene lost 5 bases and the J gene lost 4 bases, with 11 bases spanning the gap. The CDR3: CASSPGTGYGYTF. For the CDR3, the DNA is TGTGCCAGCAGCCCTGGAACGGGCTATGGCTACACCTTC.

This clone was observed a single time. This chain links TRBV5-1 with TRBJ2-5; 7 bases map to TRBD1. V trimming: 1 base; J trimming: 7 bases; junction bases outside the gene matches: 10. CDR1 and CDR2 from the germline V gene are SGHRS and YFSETQ. The CDR3 has 15 amino acids. CDR3 loop: CASSLTGEALGTQYF. The CDR3 bases are TGCGCCAGCAGCTTGACAGGGGAAGCCCTAGGGACCCAGTACTTC.

V gene TRBV6-2 or TRBV6-3 combines with J gene TRBJ2-3; D might be TRBD2 (6 bases). The CDR3 runs 15 residues. Per the germline V gene, CDR1 is MNHEY and CDR2 is SVGEGT. The V end lost 0 bases, the J end lost 0 bases, and 7 bases lay between the germline ends. The CDR3 is CASSYSGLSTDTQYF. CDR3 in DNA: TGTGCCAGCAGTTACTCGGGACTGAGCACAGATACGCAGTATTTT.

V usage is TRBV3-1 (or the pseudogene TRBV3-2) and J usage is TRBJ1-2; the match to TRBD1 covers 11 bases. V lost 6 bases and J lost 4; bases outside the gene matches: 10. Germline CDR1 and CDR2: LGHDT and YNNKEL (reference sequence). This CDR3 contains 16 residues. The CDR3 bases are TGTGCCAGCAGTCCAACCGGGACAGGGGGAGGCTATGGCTACACCTTC. It yields the protein CASSPTGTGGGYGYTF.

V and J are TRBV2 and TRBJ1-6; the D is unclear. Germline-derived CDR1 and CDR2 are SNHLY and FYNNEI. The CDR3 is 13 amino acids. The ends were cut back, 4 bases at V and 5 bases at J, with 6 bases in the middle. In DNA, the CDR3 is TGTGCCAGCAGTGGAGGGAATAATTCACCCCTCCACTTT. Translating gives CASSGGNNSPLHF.

In DNA form, the CDR3 reads TGCAGTGCTAGTTTAGGGGCAGCTAACTATGGCTACACCTTC. This gives the protein CSASLGAANYGYTF. The chain links TRBV20-1 to TRBJ1-2; TRBD1 might be the D (5 bases). Germline-derived CDR1 and CDR2 are DFQATT and SNEGSKA (reference sequence). V was cut by 3 bases and J by 0 bases, with 11 bases left in between. The CDR3 consists of 14 residues.

The chain employs TRBV11-1 and TRBJ1-1, with no clear D. Germline V gene lookup returns CDR1 SGHAT and CDR2 FQDESV (reference sequence). Deletions cut 4 bases from V and 6 bases from J, with 18 bases between. CDR3 size: 15 residues. CDR3 amino acids: CASSSTPGRWAEAFF. CDR3 nucleotides: TGTGCCAGCAGCTCAACCCCGGGGAGGTGGGCTGAAGCTTTCTTT.

The count of this clone is one. The sample holds other DNA sequences that translate to the same CDR3. V is TRBV2 and J is TRBJ1-5, with 11 bases lining up with TRBD1. Per germline, CDR1 SNHLY and CDR2 FYNNEI. The CDR3 loop spans 14 amino acids. Trimming at V came to 4 bases and at J to 6 bases, leaving 2 bases not matched to a gene. The DNA of the CDR3 is TGTGCCAGCAGTGTCGGGACAGGGGGTCAGCCCCAGCATTTT. Amino acid sequence: CASSVGTGGQPQHF. The variable domain in full, with the rest retrieved from reference TRBV2 and TRBJ1-5, is EPEVTQTPSHQVTQMGQEVILRCVPISNHLYFYWYRQILGQKVEFLVSFYNNEISEKSEIFDDQFSVERPDGSNFTLKIRSTKLEDSAMYFCASSVGTGGQPQHFGDGTRLSIL.

The chain is built from TRBV6-5 and TRBJ2-7; TRBD1 matches 8 bases. Trimming removed 5 bases from V and 6 bases from J; junction bases left unmatched: 6. Germline CDR1 is MNHEY and CDR2 is SVGAGI. The CDR3 is made up of 13 amino acids. CDR3 in amino acids: CASSRPGQGEQYF. The CDR3 nucleotides are TGTGCCAGCAGTCGGCCTGGACAGGGCGAGCAGTACTTC.

The chain carries TRBV19 and TRBJ2-1; TRBD2 aligns across 11 bases. V lost 6 bases and J lost 9; bases outside the gene matches: 7. In germline, CDR1 is LNHDA, CDR2 SQIVND (reference sequence). CDR3 length: 14 residues. DNA of the CDR3: TGTGCCAGTAGGGCACTAGCGGGAGACGTTGAGCAGTTCTTC. This codes for CASRALAGDVEQFF.

As regards this clone: This sample includes further DNA sequences coding for the same CDR3. This chain joins TRBV18 and TRBJ1-2, with D hard to call. This CDR3 is 14 amino acids long. Germline loops: CDR1 KGHSH, CDR2 LQKENI. V was trimmed by 0 bases and J by 3 bases, leaving 8 bases between them. Here the CDR3 reads CASSPPLLDYGYTF. The DNA for the CDR3 is TGTGCCAGCTCACCACCGCTACTCGACTATGGCTACACCTTC. Full variable domain (rest looked up from reference TRBV18 and TRBJ1-2): NAGVMQNPRHLVRRRGQEARLRCSPMKGHSHVYWYRQLPEEGLKFMVYLQKENIIDESGMPKERFSAEFPKEGPSILRIQQVVRGDSAAYFCASSPPLLDYGYTFGSGTRLTVV.

This chain uses TRBV28 with TRBJ1-1; D is unclear. Germline V gene sequence: CDR1 MDHEN, CDR2 SYDVKM. V lost 0 bases, J lost 7 bases, and 15 bases lay in between. The CDR3 has 15 amino acids. The CDR3 DNA follows: TGTGCCAGCAGTTTATGGGTGTCGGCGGCGCTTGAAGCTTTCTTT. The encoded protein is CASSLWVSAALEAFF.

The chain is built from TRBV7-3 and TRBJ1-6; TRBD1 matches at 9 bases. Germline CDR1 and CDR2: SGHTA and FQGTGA. The CDR3 has 15 residues. Trimming cost V 1 base and J 7 bases; bases outside gene matches: 2. CDR3 region: CASSLIGTGNSPLHF. For the CDR3, the DNA is TGTGCCAGCAGCTTAATTGGGACAGGGAATTCACCCCTCCACTTT.

V and J are TRBV6-5 and TRBJ2-1; 9 bases align to TRBD1. CDR1 and CDR2 from the germline V gene are MNHEY and SVGAGI. V was pared by 5 bases and J by 3 bases, with 5 bases of the junction left unmatched. The CDR3 consists of 15 residues. The CDR3 region has the DNA TGTGCCAGCAGTCCGGACAGGGGAAGCTACAATGAGCAGTTCTTC. It encodes CASSPDRGSYNEQFF.

V usage is TRBV7-8 and J usage is TRBJ2-7, with 9 bases identical to TRBD1. Germline loops: CDR1 SGHVS, CDR2 FQNEAQ. The CDR3 is made up of 15 amino acids. Losses at the gene ends were 2 bases for V and 3 bases for J; bases not matched to a gene: 5. CDR3 sequence: CASSLIGTGSYEQYF. The CDR3, as DNA: TGTGCCAGCAGCTTAATCGGGACAGGGAGCTACGAGCAGTACTTC.

This clone was recorded once. J is TRBJ1-4 and V is TRBV4-2, with D possibly being TRBD1 (6 bases). The CDR3 has 16 residues. V lost 5 bases to trimming and J lost 5 bases, with 18 bases between them. Per the germline V gene, CDR1 is LGHNA and CDR2 is YNFKEQ. CDR3 sequence: CASSSQGGQENEKLFF. In DNA, the CDR3 is TGTGCCAGCAGCAGTCAAGGGGGTCAAGAAAATGAAAAACTGTTTTTT.

The chain links TRBV19 to TRBJ1-3; D gene unclear. The V end was cut by 4 bases, the J end by 7 bases, with 11 bases between. CDR3 length equals 13 residues. Germline V gene lookup returns CDR1 LNHDA and CDR2 SQIVND (reference sequence). CDR3 amino acids: CASSTPVLNTIYF. The CDR3 coding sequence is TGTGCCAGTAGTACACCAGTCCTCAACACCATATATTTT.

A remark on this clone: Mismatch with germline at one junction end may stem from a read error. This rearrangement joins TRBV7-3 to TRBJ2-2; 15 bases fit TRBD2. Germline loops: CDR1 SGHTA, CDR2 FQGTGA. CDR3 length: 19 residues. The chain's CDR3 is CASSLGQGLAGGNAGELFF. CDR3 in DNA: TGTGCCAGCAGCTTAGGGCAAGGACTAGCGGGAGGGAACGCCGGGGAGCTGTTTTTT.

V and J are TRBV6-2 or TRBV6-3 and TRBJ1-1, with 10 bases that match TRBD1. The germline CDR1 and CDR2 sequences are MNHEY and SVGEGT. The V gene end was trimmed by 0 bases and the J gene end by 5 bases; junction bases not matched to a gene: 6. The CDR3 extends over 16 amino acids. The chain's CDR3 is CASSYSIGTGETEAFF. DNA for the CDR3: TGTGCCAGCAGTTACTCGATCGGGACAGGGGAGACTGAAGCTTTCTTT.

This clone has only one observation. J is TRBJ2-7 and V is TRBV28; 7 bases fit TRBD1. The V gene end was trimmed by 3 bases and the J gene end by 1 base; junction bases not matched to a gene: 3. This CDR3 has 14 amino acids. The germline V gene encodes CDR1 MDHEN and CDR2 SYDVKM. The CDR3 DNA sequence: TGTGCCAGCAGTTTGTTGGACAGGTCCTACGAGCAGTACTTC. Encoded protein: CASSLLDRSYEQYF.

The chain joins TRBV11-2 to TRBJ1-2; 10 bases agree with TRBD1. This CDR3 has 18 residues. Per germline, CDR1 SGHAT and CDR2 FQNNGV. V trimming: 0 bases; J trimming: 8 bases; junction bases outside the gene matches: 15. The CDR3 spells CASSLDGRGTGAPLGYTF. The DNA of the CDR3 is TGTGCCAGCAGCTTAGATGGAAGGGGGACAGGGGCGCCCCTAGGCTACACCTTC.

The chain joins TRBV7-9 to TRBJ1-2, with 8 positions matching TRBD1. Germline values: CDR1 SEHNR, CDR2 FQNEAQ (reference sequence). The ends lost 0 bases at V and 2 bases at J; junction bases unmatched: 8. CDR3 length: 17 residues. CDR3 nucleotides: TGTGCCAGCAGCTTAGCCGGCAGGGGGCCTTCGAACTATGGCTACACCTTC. Translation: CASSLAGRGPSNYGYTF.

This clone has a single count. The chain couples TRBV20-1 to TRBJ1-1, with unresolved D. In germline, CDR1 is DFQATT, CDR2 SNEGSKA (reference sequence). The CDR3 is 11 amino acids. Written as DNA, the CDR3 is TGCAGATCCCTCGGAGGCACTGAAGCTTTCTTT. Its translation is CRSLGGTEAFF.

V is TRBV5-4 and J is TRBJ1-2; perhaps TRBD1 as D (5 bases). CDR1 and CDR2 from the germline V gene are SGHNT and YYREEE (reference sequence). The CDR3 length is 14 residues. The V end lost 2 bases, the J end lost 1 base, and 9 bases lay between the germline ends. The CDR3 bases are TGTGCCAGCAGCTTCGCGGGGCTTAACTATGGCTACACCTTC. This codes for CASSFAGLNYGYTF.

The CDR3 DNA follows: TGTGCCAGCAGCTTCACAGGGGGCACTGAAGCTTTCTTT. It encodes CASSFTGGTEAFF. This chain links TRBV11-3 with TRBJ1-1; TRBD1 matches 8 bases. The CDR3 extends over 13 amino acids. CDR1 and CDR2 from the germline V gene are SGHNT and YENEEA. V lost 3 bases, J lost 4 bases, and 1 base stayed unmatched.